These T cell receptor beta chains were read from a single sample in a study of CXCR3-negative and CXCR3-positive naive CD8 T cells. TCRdb reprocessed the 5' RACE reads and keeps a single row for each CDR3 protein, giving no DNA. The sample's table shows 84,000 or so distinct CDR3 sequences. The material sequenced was naive CXCR3- CD8+ T cells from blood. Receptor source: a human donor in good health. Some clones in this sample may be carry-over from other donors' samples. CDR3s include the opening cysteine and the closing phenylalanine or tryptophan. Each record gives: V gene, J gene, CDR3 protein.

TRBV20-1,TRBJ1-2,CSARDAGDGYTF
TRBV19,TRBJ2-1,CASTTFGRSSYNEQFF
TRBV9,TRBJ2-1,CASSVDTGWDEQFF
TRBV7-6,TRBJ2-1,CASSLRGRGIWDEQFF
TRBV18,TRBJ2-3,CASSPPAGPSTDTQYF
TRBV5-1,TRBJ2-1,CASSLSGGSPQEQFF
TRBV7-6,TRBJ2-1,CASSLGTSFFEQFF
TRBV15,TRBJ2-1,CATSRDRLRVEQFF
TRBV2,TRBJ2-5,CASRDRFLETQYF
TRBV5-1,TRBJ2-7,CASSQKTGRFDEQYF
TRBV6-2/TRBV6-3,TRBJ2-7,CASSYALRDRGVFDEQYF
TRBV28,TRBJ2-1,CASKWGTSGINEQFF
TRBV29-1,TRBJ2-7,CSVETRDKYEQYF
TRBV25-1,TRBJ1-6,CASSELEGTANSPLHF
TRBV5-1,TRBJ2-7,CASSSHKEVYEQYF
TRBV14,TRBJ2-1,CASSPRDRTYNEQFF
TRBV6-1,TRBJ2-1,CASSEVGAGRYNEQFF
TRBV4-3,TRBJ1-1,CASSQDRFMNTEAFF
TRBV9,TRBJ2-3,CASSEGDGVSTDTQYF
TRBV12-3/TRBV12-4,TRBJ1-5,CASRSTEGGDQPQHF
TRBV29-1,TRBJ1-1,CSVDRSGQGTEAFF
TRBV7-7,TRBJ2-5,CASSALGTGVETQYF
TRBV5-1,TRBJ1-6,CASSNWGQGAQGASPLHF
TRBV27,TRBJ1-2,CASSFGGGLYGYTF
TRBV12-3/TRBV12-4,TRBJ1-5,CASSPSTQPQHF
TRBV29-1,TRBJ2-4,CSVETGNIQYF
TRBV29-1,TRBJ2-7,CSVPPSSGPYEQYF
TRBV11-1,TRBJ2-7,CASSSPGHTYEQYF
TRBV29-1,TRBJ1-2,CSDGTENYGYTF
TRBV29-1,TRBJ1-1,CSVGHLNTEAFF
TRBV11-2,TRBJ2-1,CASSDGQYNEQFF
TRBV24-1,TRBJ2-1,CATSGPAYNEQFF
TRBV10-3,TRBJ2-5,CAISQTGLAGDGRETQYF
TRBV15,TRBJ2-2,CATVEDYAGELFF
TRBV12-3/TRBV12-4,TRBJ2-1,CASRPPDRVFSNEQFF
TRBV7-2,TRBJ2-5,CASSLVGNVDFGRETQYF
TRBV12-3/TRBV12-4,TRBJ1-5,CASGSYYSNQPQHF
TRBV29-1,TRBJ2-7,CSVDLNSSYEQYF
TRBV19,TRBJ2-7,CASSYKAVYEQYF
TRBV23-1,TRBJ2-5,CASSQGDRETQYF
TRBV29-1,TRBJ2-7,CSVKSEYEQYF
TRBV29-1,TRBJ2-7,CSVEDLQTSEQYF
TRBV7-2,TRBJ1-3,CASSGPGQSYSGNTIYF
TRBV11-2,TRBJ2-3,CASSLMVSSPADTQYF
TRBV6-5,TRBJ1-2,CASSPRGLSYGYTF
TRBV25-1,TRBJ2-3,CASSALTSGTTDTQYF
TRBV15,TRBJ2-7,CATSTGAGPSYEQYF
TRBV29-1,TRBJ2-7,CSVVTVAYEQYF
TRBV2,TRBJ2-4,CASSELAGGENIQYF
TRBV15,TRBJ2-7,CATSSLLGASGYEQYF
TRBV29-1,TRBJ2-2,CSVRTSGGETGELFF
TRBV10-3,TRBJ1-5,CAISTQGSPQHF
TRBV12-3/TRBV12-4,TRBJ2-7,CASSQSITSGVSYEQYF
TRBV7-6,TRBJ2-7,CASSFGTGGHEQYF
TRBV24-1,TRBJ2-2,CATSDLGQTYGTGELFF